This TCR beta chain originates from a study of chemoradiotherapy in HPV16-positive cancers. Study observations and caveats: HPV-responsive T-cell expansion during chemoradiotherapy was linked to improved recurrence-free survival in HPV16-positive patients.

TCRdb keeps only in-frame clones here, not all; method: immunoSEQ multiplex PCR. This sample yields thousands of clones, of which around 70% are seen a single time; 25% to 40% belongs to the top ten. As to this clone: The antigen is not known.

This CDR3 contains 12 residues. The germline V and J ends were trimmed by 6 bases and 2 bases, with 8 bases remaining between them. Germline V gene lookup returns CDR1 MDHEN and CDR2 SYDVKM. The sequence came from a human donor with HPV-associated anogenital cancer. The specimen was collected from a patient who underwent chemoradiotherapy. The chain is built from TRBV28 and TRBJ2-7; possible D gene TRBD2, 5 bases. The CDR3 coding sequence is TGTGCCAGCAGAACTAGTGCCTACGAGCAGTACTTC. Protein sequence: CASRTSAYEQYF.